Described below is a single TCR beta chain sequence and its context. Its antigen is still unknown. This entry belongs to a study of shared clonotypes between healthy human individuals. In the study overall: CD4 naive cells filled three plates per donor, CD4 memory three, CD8 naive two and CD8 memory one.

CDR1 and CDR2 (germline): SGHNT, YYREEE (reference sequence). This CDR3 spans 14 amino acids. Trimming took off 1 base at V and 6 bases at J, with 10 bases between the two ends. Some clones are missing from TCRdb's copy, which holds only in-frame ones; the method was immunoSEQ multiplex PCR. Here the sample spans 2 million to 2.5 million clones, around 95% being singletons. General study findings and limits: Donor clonotype sharing was expected to depend on sequencing depth.

The TCR sequence derives from a man between 18 and 35 years old in good health. The rearrangement uses TRBV5-4 and TRBJ1-4; the D gene is possibly TRBD1 (6 bases). Source material: naive CD4+ T cells sorted from blood. Subset defined: CD45RA+ positively selected. CDR3 amino acids: CASSLMRQDEKLFF. The CDR3 DNA follows: TGTGCCAGCAGCTTGATGAGACAGGATGAAAAACTGTTTTTT.